This T cell receptor (beta chain) was found in a study of T cells in Graves' hyperthyroidism and ophthalmopathy. Study outcomes and limitations: The authors' 13 V-J model separated ophthalmopathy from stable hyperthyroidism.

Using RNA transcripts as the source, TCR beta CDR3 regions were amplified. The study used the HTBI primer set for a first-round RT-PCR of the TCR CDR3. TCRdb called the multiplex PCR reads again in MiXCR, with one record for every CDR3 protein. Found here are more than 150,000 distinct CDR3 sequences, about 18% of them singletons; the top ten hold around 27%. Diagnostic assessment was based on clinical symptoms, serum thyroxine and TRAb, thyroid ultrasound and orbital computed tomography. In this sample, this clonotype turned up many times. Its antigen remains unknown. Germline V gene data show CDR1 as SGDLS and CDR2 as YYNGEE. Deletions cut 4 bases from V and 9 bases from J, with 13 bases between. The CDR3 runs 12 residues.

Source material: blood. The sequence came from a woman aged 45-59 years with Graves' hyperthyroidism. The rearrangement joins TRBV9 to TRBJ1-1; the D gene is possibly TRBD1 (6 bases). The CDR3 reads CASSTNTGKAFF. Here the CDR3 DNA reads TGTGCCAGCAGCACGAACACAGGGAAAGCTTTCTTT.